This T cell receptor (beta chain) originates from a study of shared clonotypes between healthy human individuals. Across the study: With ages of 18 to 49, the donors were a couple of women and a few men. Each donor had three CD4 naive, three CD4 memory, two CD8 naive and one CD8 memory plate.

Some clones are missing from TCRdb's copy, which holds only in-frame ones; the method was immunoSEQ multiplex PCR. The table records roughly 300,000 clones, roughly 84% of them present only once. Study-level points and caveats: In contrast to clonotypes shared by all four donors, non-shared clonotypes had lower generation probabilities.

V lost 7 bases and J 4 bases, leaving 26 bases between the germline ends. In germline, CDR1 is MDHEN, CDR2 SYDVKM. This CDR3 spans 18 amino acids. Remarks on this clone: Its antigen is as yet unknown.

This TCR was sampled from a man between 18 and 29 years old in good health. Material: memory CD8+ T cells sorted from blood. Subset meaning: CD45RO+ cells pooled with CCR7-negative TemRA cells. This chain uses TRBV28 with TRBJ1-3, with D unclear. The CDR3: CASISYGVDSSGGNTIYF. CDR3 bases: TGTGCCAGCATTTCATATGGGGTGGACTCGTCGGGGGGAAACACCATATATTTT.